This TCR beta chain was retrieved from a study of OX40 agonist ivuxolimab in advanced cancers. About the research overall: Patients got intravenous ivuxolimab at 0.01 to 10 mg/kg every 2 weeks.

Profiling relied on immunoSEQ multiplex PCR, and the TCRdb table lists in-frame clones only, not all of them. There are about 82,000 clones in the sample; about nine tenths occur only once, and around 2% lies in the top ten. General study points: Clonal expansion was seen in CD4+ and CD8+ blood T cells by week 6 at 0.1 to 3.0 mg/kg. Expanded clones tended on average to be more numerous among CD8+ T cells than CD4+.

For this clone: The antigen is not known.

CDR3 length equals 15 residues. The germline V gene encodes CDR1 MNHEY and CDR2 SMNVEV (reference sequence). V trimming: 4 bases; J trimming: 6 bases; junction bases outside the gene matches: 5. The origin of this receptor is an adult with an advanced solid tumor such as melanoma, head and neck, liver or kidney cancer. The chain combines TRBV27 with TRBJ1-5, with 11 bases matching TRBD1. Sequenced here: CD4+ or CD8+ T cells sorted from blood, sampled in a trial of the OX40 agonist ivuxolimab. The CDR3 coding sequence is TGTGCCAGCAGTTCTCGGACAGGGGGCAGTCAGCCCCAGCATTTT. Translated, it gives CASSSRTGGSQPQHF.